This T cell receptor beta chain appears in the sequencing data of a study of cytomegalovirus exposure and HLA in healthy donors (dated by TCRdb to the late 2010s). In terms of the full investigation: According to a later analysis, the 100 to 150 validation repertoires were produced on the same platform as the roughly 720 repertoires of the first cohort. The study was designed to test whether signatures of past pathogen exposure could be identified by cataloging public T cell receptors. A separate validation cohort of about 110 different subjects was used in addition to the approximately 610-subject first cohort. High-throughput TCR immunosequencing, statistical association of individual TCRs with disease status, and machine learning were combined to predict cytomegalovirus infection status.

Separate from the roughly 660-subject first cohort, the validation cohort of about 110 subjects was the group to which the donors belonged. Libraries came from the immunoSEQ multiplex PCR assay. Processing in the source paper ran as follows. A statistical classification framework was built for diagnosing cytomegalovirus status from the catalog of TCR beta chain sequences. TCRdb mirrors the immuneACCESS table, restricted to in-frame sequences. Some clones are absent from its copies; in checked studies, under half trace to an unresolved V gene, and the reason for the others is unknown. The V and J calls and the clone size are those of that table, but D and trimming were determined from the DNA. The table for this sample lists about 150,000 clones; approximately 86% of them were counted only once. The ten largest clonotypes hold approximately 2.2% of the sample. Reading the germline V gene (reference sequence) gives CDR1 MNHEY and CDR2 SMNVEV. Relative to germline, V is 3 bases shorter and J is 0 bases shorter, with 12 bases between their ends. From the cysteine through the phenylalanine, the CDR3 covers 15 amino acids. The CDR3 DNA has 45 bases and is translated from base 1.

This clone was counted a single time. Its cognate antigen has yet to be identified. Base qualities were left out, and no much larger clone turns up one base away. What the authors observed across the whole study: In vitro tests confirmed that three of the cytomegalovirus-associated TCR beta chains recognize cytomegalovirus antigens. A later analysis had no HLA typing for the validation cohort, so co-occurrence there was scored across all 130 or so repertoires. In the study, approximately 160 TCR beta chains were listed as associated with cytomegalovirus. Most TCR sequences were seen in very few donors, while some public TCRs were found in many individuals. The classifier was reported to diagnose cytomegalovirus status with high specificity and sensitivity in both the original cohort and the validation cohort. In a later analysis, TCRs clustered in the first cohort were found to also tend to co-occur in the 120 or so validation repertoires, with 94% of cluster scores above 0. The authors suggested that the approach could potentially be generalized to other disease states and immunological phenotypes.

The sequenced sample was PBMCs. This clonotype was sampled from a human donor in good health. The rearrangement combines TRBV27 with TRBJ2-7; TRBD2 is a weak D gene call, 5 bases matching. Here the CDR3 is given as CASSFRRESSYEQYF. The DNA sequence is as follows: TGTGCCAGCAGTTTTCGACGGGAAAGCTCCTACGAGCAGTACTTC.